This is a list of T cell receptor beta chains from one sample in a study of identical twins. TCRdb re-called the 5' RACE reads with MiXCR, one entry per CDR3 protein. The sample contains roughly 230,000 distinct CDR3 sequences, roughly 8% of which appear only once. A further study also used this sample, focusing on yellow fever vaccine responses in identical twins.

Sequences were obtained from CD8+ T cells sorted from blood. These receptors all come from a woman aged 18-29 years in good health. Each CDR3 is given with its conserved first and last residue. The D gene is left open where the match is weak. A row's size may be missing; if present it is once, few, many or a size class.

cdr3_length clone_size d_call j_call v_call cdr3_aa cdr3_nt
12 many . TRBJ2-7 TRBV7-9 CASSSRHPPRVF TGTGCCAGCAGCTCACGGCACCCCCCGAGGGTCTTC
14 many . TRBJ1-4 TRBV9 CASSEDGGREKLFF TGTGCCAGCAGCGAAGACGGGGGCCGGGAAAAACTGTTTTTT
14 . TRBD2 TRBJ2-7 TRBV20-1 CSANQREGLYEQYF TGCAGTGCTAACCAGCGGGAGGGCCTATACGAGCAGTACTTC
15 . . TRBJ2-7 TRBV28 CASSLGDASSYEQYF TGTGCCAGCAGTTTAGGGGACGCAAGCTCCTACGAGCAGTACTTC
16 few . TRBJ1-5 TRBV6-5 CASSSRWTDSNQPQHF TGTGCCAGCAGTTCCAGATGGACAGATAGCAATCAGCCCCAGCATTTT
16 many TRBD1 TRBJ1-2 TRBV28 CASSLWDRGQNHGYTF TGTGCCAGCAGTTTATGGGACAGGGGGCAGAATCATGGCTACACCTTC
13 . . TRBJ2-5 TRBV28 CASSLTGYETQYF TGTGCCAGCAGTTTAACGGGGTACGAGACCCAGTACTTC
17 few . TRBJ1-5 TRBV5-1 CASSLGHITGMDQPQHF TGCGCCAGCAGCTTGGGCCACATTACAGGGATGGATCAGCCCCAGCATTTT
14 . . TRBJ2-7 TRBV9 CASSVGHRSYEQYF TGTGCCAGCAGCGTAGGTCACCGATCCTACGAGCAGTACTTC
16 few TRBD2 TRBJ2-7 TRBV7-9 CASSWVTSGGVYEQYF TGTGCCAGCAGCTGGGTTACTAGCGGGGGAGTCTACGAGCAGTACTTC
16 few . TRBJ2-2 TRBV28 CASSLLTPANTGELFF TGTGCCAGCAGTTTACTTACTCCAGCGAACACCGGGGAGCTGTTTTTT
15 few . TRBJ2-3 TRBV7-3 CASSSGWSRTDTQYF TGTGCCAGCAGCTCAGGATGGTCTCGCACAGATACGCAGTATTTT
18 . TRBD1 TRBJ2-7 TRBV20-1 CSAATGTGGRSSEYEQYF TGCAGTGCAGCAACCGGGACAGGGGGAAGATCGTCCGAGTACGAGCAGTACTTC
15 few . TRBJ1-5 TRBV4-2 CASSQGGQESQPQHF TGTGCCAGCAGCCAAGGAGGGCAGGAAAGCCAGCCCCAGCATTTT
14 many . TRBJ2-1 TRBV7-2 CASSPGMRHNEQFF TGTGCCAGCAGCCCCGGGATGAGGCACAATGAGCAGTTCTTC
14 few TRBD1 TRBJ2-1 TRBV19 CASSMDRFHNEQFF TGTGCCAGTAGTATGGACAGGTTCCACAATGAGCAGTTCTTC
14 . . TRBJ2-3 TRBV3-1 CASSQAALQDTQYF TGTGCCAGCAGCCAAGCAGCGCTCCAAGATACGCAGTATTTT